The next 8 T cell receptor beta chains were all read from a single sample in a study of blood T cell repertoires in COVID-19. Libraries were prepared by immunoSEQ multiplex PCR; TCRdb keeps only in-frame clonotypes and omits some of them. The table lists roughly 250,000 clones, approximately 90% of them singletons, with roughly 8.6% in the top ten. The specimen sequenced was PBMCs or T cells enriched from blood (not recorded which). The receptors here all came from a man aged 40-55 years who had recovered from COVID-19.

The chain carries TRBV29-1 and TRBJ2-1; 12 bases map to TRBD2. The CDR3 is 15 amino acids. V lost 4 bases, J lost 8 bases, and 9 bases stayed unmatched. Per germline, CDR1 SQVTM and CDR2 ANQGSEA. In DNA form, the CDR3 reads TGCAGCGTTGTGGGTCTAGCGGGAGGGTTGGATGAGCAGTTCTTC. Residues: CSVVGLAGGLDEQFF.

The sample holds one count of this clone. The J gene is TRBJ1-5, the V gene TRBV15, with D perhaps matching TRBD1 (6 bases). Germline CDR1 is LNHNV and CDR2 is YYDKDF (reference sequence). V shed 2 bases and J shed 6 bases, with 14 bases lying between them. The CDR3 runs to 15 residues. The CDR3 is CATSRSPGESQPQHF. The CDR3 DNA follows: TGTGCCACCAGCAGATCTCCAGGGGAAAGTCAGCCCCAGCATTTT.

The chain couples TRBV7-9 to TRBJ1-2; a weak D match, TRBD1 (6 bases). Per the germline V gene, CDR1 is SEHNR and CDR2 is FQNEAQ (reference sequence). This CDR3 is 17 amino acids long. V gave up 2 bases and J gave up 4 bases, with 20 bases separating them. CDR3 in DNA: TGTGCCAGCAGCTTACAGTATAGTGGGGGCCGGCTCTATGGCTACACCTTC. Translation gives CASSLQYSGGRLYGYTF.

The CDR3 loop is CASSATGFTNNEQFF. The CDR3 DNA reads as TGTGCCAGCAGCGCGACAGGGTTCACGAACAATGAGCAGTTCTTC. This chain joins TRBV7-2 and TRBJ2-1; 7 nucleotides line up with TRBD1. The CDR3 loop spans 15 amino acids. Germline V gene data show CDR1 as SGHTA and CDR2 as FQGNSA. After removal of 5 bases from V and 5 bases from J, the junction contained 9 bases not matched to a gene.

The chain employs TRBV6-1 and TRBJ1-6, with 8 bases lining up with TRBD1. The CDR3 length is 13 residues. J gave up 16 bases and V 2 bases, and 7 bases lay outside the gene matches. Germline V lookup: CDR1 MNHNS, CDR2 SASEGT. The CDR3 sequence: CASSETSGGGLHF. The CDR3 DNA reads TGTGCCAGCAGTGAAACTTCAGGGGGCGGACTCCACTTT.

The chain recombines TRBV19 with TRBJ2-7; 11 bases fit TRBD2. Germline-derived CDR1 and CDR2 are LNHDA and SQIVND (reference sequence). The CDR3 runs to 14 residues. Losses at the gene ends were 5 bases for V and 4 bases for J; bases not matched to a gene: 4. This CDR3 reads CASSPSGGRYEQYF. The DNA for the CDR3 is TGTGCCAGTAGTCCTAGCGGGGGGCGGTACGAGCAGTACTTC.

The V gene is TRBV7-8, the J gene TRBJ2-7; 8 bases fit TRBD1. Losses at the gene ends were 3 bases for V and 3 bases for J; bases not matched to a gene: 10. CDR1 and CDR2 (germline): SGHVS, FQNEAQ. The CDR3 loop spans 16 amino acids. CDR3 sequence reads: CASSFTPGGIGYEQYF. The CDR3, as DNA: TGTGCCAGCAGCTTCACCCCAGGGGGCATTGGCTACGAGCAGTACTTC.

V usage is TRBV29-1 and J usage is TRBJ2-1; D perhaps matches TRBD2 (5 bases). Germline V gene sequence: CDR1 SQVTM, CDR2 ANQGSEA. This CDR3 region has 14 residues. V was pared by 4 bases and J by 3 bases, with 13 bases between. CDR3 DNA: TGCAGCGTTGGGCAAAGGACTTTCTACAATGAGCAGTTCTTC. It yields the protein CSVGQRTFYNEQFF.